What follows are 18 T cell receptor beta chains derived from one specimen sequenced in a study of blood T cell repertoires in COVID-19. Here immunoSEQ multiplex PCR was the method, and the copy in TCRdb shows in-frame clones only, minus some. The repertoire includes 30,000 to 40,000 clones, 90% of them detected once, and roughly 19% sits in the top ten. The sample consisted of peripheral blood. Receptor source: a man aged 80 or over with acute or convalescent COVID-19.

The chain combines TRBV12-3 or TRBV12-4 with TRBJ1-1; D might be TRBD1 (5 bases). The CDR3 totals 13 residues. Trimming pared 5 bases from V and 5 bases from J, leaving 12 bases between. CDR3 coding DNA: TGTGCCAGCAGTCCACAGGAGGGGACTGAAGCTTTCTTT. It yields the protein CASSPQEGTEAFF.

The chain links TRBV2 to TRBJ2-1; 9 bases agree with TRBD1. CDR1 and CDR2 from the germline V gene are SNHLY and FYNNEI. The CDR3 spans 14 residues. With V trimmed by 8 bases and J by 4 bases, 6 bases remained unmatched. The CDR3 spells CASSRDRAYNEQFF. The CDR3 nucleotides read TGTGCCAGCTCGAGGGACAGGGCGTACAATGAGCAGTTCTTC.

V is TRBV21-1 and J is TRBJ1-5; TRBD1 is the table's D call, not checked against the DNA. TRBV21-1 has pseudogene status. There are 17 residues in the CDR3. The CDR3 spells CASTLSWTGFGNQPQHF. The CDR3 nucleotides read TGTGCCAGCACCCTTAGCTGGACAGGGTTTGGCAATCAGCCCCAGCATTTT.

The gene calls are TRBV19 and TRBJ1-2; no clear D. Germline V gene data show CDR1 as LNHDA and CDR2 as SQIVND (reference sequence). The CDR3 covers 13 residues. The ends were cut back, 3 bases at V and 1 base at J, with 6 bases in the middle. The CDR3 DNA reads as TGTGCCAGTAGTATTCAGGTTAACTATGGCTACACCTTC. It codes for CASSIQVNYGYTF.

This chain uses TRBV29-1 with TRBJ1-2; D gene uncertain. V was clipped by 6 bases and J by 4 bases, with 12 bases between them. The CDR3 spans 12 residues. From germline, CDR1 is SQVTM and CDR2 ANQGSEA. The CDR3 is CSVPTAVYGYTF. The CDR3 region has the DNA TGCAGCGTCCCAACAGCAGTCTATGGCTACACCTTC.

The V call is TRBV5-1, the J call TRBJ2-3, with D hard to call. The CDR3 runs 14 residues. CDR1 SGHRS and CDR2 YFSETQ come from the germline V gene. The V end was cut by 1 base, the J end by 6 bases, with 12 bases between. The CDR3 DNA is TGCGCCAGCAGCTTGCCCGCCGTGAGGGATACGCAGTATTTT. It specifies CASSLPAVRDTQYF.

The rearrangement joins TRBV18 to TRBJ1-5; D gene uncertain. V was shortened by 3 bases and J by 2 bases, with 11 bases between the two germline ends. The V gene's germline CDR1 is KGHSH and CDR2 LQKENI. There are 15 residues in the CDR3. CDR3 amino acids: CASSPSLSGNQPQHF. CDR3 bases: TGTGCCAGCTCACCGTCCCTTTCGGGCAATCAGCCCCAGCATTTT.

The V gene is TRBV10-3, the J gene TRBJ1-2; 7 bases are a match to TRBD1. The length of the CDR3 is 15 residues. Germline lookup yields CDR1 ENHRY and CDR2 SYGVKD. The V segment lost 0 bases and the J segment 4 bases; nucleotides outside the gene matches: 5. CDR3 sequence: CAISESVQGTYGYTF. The DNA for the CDR3 is TGTGCCATCAGTGAGTCGGTACAGGGGACCTATGGCTACACCTTC.

The gene calls are TRBV6-1 and TRBJ2-5; no clear D. The CDR3 covers 15 residues. V lost 0 bases, J lost 2 bases, and 10 bases lay in between. Germline-derived CDR1 and CDR2 are MNHNS and SASEGT. The CDR3 sequence is CASSEAVGLQETQYF. CDR3 DNA: TGTGCCAGCAGTGAAGCCGTCGGTCTGCAAGAGACCCAGTACTTC.

This rearrangement joins TRBV5-4 to TRBJ2-1, with 15 nucleotides matching TRBD2. The V and J ends lost 5 bases and 9 bases, in that order; junction bases with no gene match: 9. This CDR3 region has 16 residues. From germline, CDR1 is SGHNT and CDR2 YYREEE (reference sequence). CDR3 DNA sequence: TGTGCCAGCAGTCCCCGGACTAGCGGGGGGGTAGTTGAGCAGTTCTTC. This codes for CASSPRTSGGVVEQFF. Combining the CDR3 with reference TRBV5-4 and TRBJ2-1 gives the whole variable domain ETGVTQSPTHLIKTRGQQVTLRCSSQSGHNTVSWYQQALGQGPQFIFQYYREEENGRGNFPPRFSGLQFPNYSSELNVNALELDDSALYLCASSPRTSGGVVEQFFGPGTRLTVL.

Concerning this clone: This may come from a read error, since a much larger clone is one base off. This sample also contains other DNA sequences that code for the same CDR3. The chain couples TRBV2 to TRBJ1-2; the match to TRBD1 covers 7 bases. The length of the CDR3 is 14 residues. Per the germline V gene, CDR1 is SNHLY and CDR2 is FYNNEI. The V gene end was trimmed by 2 bases and the J gene end by 4 bases; junction bases not matched to a gene: 4. The CDR3 coding sequence is TGTGCCAGCAGTGAACGGACAGGACCCTATGGCTACACCTTC. It is translated as CASSERTGPYGYTF.

Concerning this clone: Distinct nucleotide sequences in the sample also encode this CDR3. The rearrangement uses TRBV10-3 and TRBJ1-1, with D tentatively TRBD1 (5 bases). The CDR3 extends over 13 amino acids. Trimming took off 2 bases at V and 3 bases at J, with 7 bases between the two ends. Germline V lookup: CDR1 ENHRY, CDR2 SYGVKD. CDR3 nucleotides: TGTGCCATCAGTGAGCGGGGGGACACTGAAGCTTTCTTT. Residues: CAISERGDTEAFF.

The chain has TRBV5-6 and TRBJ1-6; D is unclear. Germline V gives CDR1 SGHDT, CDR2 YYEEEE. Trimming shortened V by 0 bases and J by 7 bases, and 5 bases separated the two germline ends. The CDR3 contains 13 residues. This CDR3 reads CASSLDRNSPLHF. For the CDR3, the DNA is TGTGCCAGCAGCTTGGACAGAAATTCACCCCTCCACTTT.

This chain links TRBV24-1 with TRBJ2-1, with unresolved D. The V gene lost 6 bases and the J gene lost 5 bases, with 4 bases spanning the gap. In germline, CDR1 is KGHDR, CDR2 SFDVKD. CDR3 length: 11 amino acids. The CDR3 nucleotides read TGTGCCACCAGTTATAACAATGAGCAGTTCTTC. Encoded protein: CATSYNNEQFF.

This clone was seen only once. V gene TRBV5-1 combines with J gene TRBJ2-5, with D maybe TRBD1 (7 bases). The germline V and J ends were trimmed by 1 base and 4 bases, with 14 bases remaining between them. This CDR3 has 15 residues. CDR1 is SGHRS, CDR2 YFSETQ, per germline. The CDR3 loop reads CASSLIRGDTETQYF. The CDR3 DNA reads as TGCGCCAGCAGCTTGATCAGGGGGGACACAGAGACCCAGTACTTC.

The CDR3 is CASSRPEGAGETQYF. The CDR3 nucleotides read TGTGCCAGCAGCCGCCCCGAGGGGGCCGGAGAGACCCAGTACTTC. The V gene is TRBV28, the J gene TRBJ2-5; 7 positions agree with TRBD1. The CDR3 loop spans 15 amino acids. Trimming at V came to 6 bases and at J to 4 bases, leaving 11 bases not matched to a gene. CDR1 is MDHEN, CDR2 SYDVKM, per germline.

The V gene is TRBV6-7, the J gene TRBJ2-1; D might be TRBD2 (6 bases). TRBV6-7 is annotated as an ORF whose role is uncertain. V was cut by 4 bases and J by 15 bases, with 19 bases left in between. The CDR3 runs to 13 residues. The CDR3 bases are TGTGCCAGCAGTTTCAGGCGGGGTGTGATGGGGTTCTTC. It codes for CASSFRRGVMGFF.

The CDR3 nucleotides read TGTGCCAGCTCACCAGGGCCAGGGGGCTCAACCTACGAGCAGTACTTC. This codes for CASSPGPGGSTYEQYF. V is TRBV18 and J is TRBJ2-7; TRBD1 matches 8 bases. The germline CDR1 and CDR2 sequences are KGHSH and LQKENI. J lost 2 bases, V lost 2 bases, and 8 bases had no gene match. The CDR3 runs to 16 residues.